These 17 T cell receptor beta chains originate from one sample sequenced in a study of Graves' ophthalmopathy and Graves' hyperthyroidism. Beta-chain TCR CDR3 regions were amplified from RNA transcripts. After a first-round RT-PCR with HTBI primers, a second-round multiplex PCR was run. TCRdb independently ran MiXCR on the multiplex PCR reads; one entry per CDR3 protein. The table includes approximately 700,000 distinct CDR3 sequences, roughly 39% detected once. What was sequenced was peripheral blood. These receptors were obtained from an adult man with Graves' ophthalmopathy.

This clonotype was found many times. The chain has TRBV20-1 and TRBJ1-5, with 7 bases lining up with TRBD1. In germline, CDR1 is DFQATT, CDR2 SNEGSKA (reference sequence). The V gene end was trimmed by 0 bases and the J gene end by 4 bases; junction bases not matched to a gene: 3. The CDR3 covers 14 residues. The CDR3 nucleotides read TGCAGTGCTAGAGATCGGGACAGTAATCAGCCCCAGCATTTT. This sequence encodes CSARDRDSNQPQHF.

The V gene is TRBV19, the J gene TRBJ2-3; 7 bases map to TRBD1. The V and J ends lost 5 bases and 4 bases, in that order; junction bases with no gene match: 6. The CDR3 length is 14 residues. The germline V gene encodes CDR1 LNHDA and CDR2 SQIVND (reference sequence). In DNA, the CDR3 is TGTGCCAGTAGTCTGTGGACAGGACCAGATACGCAGTATTTT. It encodes CASSLWTGPDTQYF. Full variable domain (outside the CDR3, taken from reference TRBV19 and TRBJ2-3): DGGITQSPKYLFRKEGQNVTLSCEQNLNHDAMYWYRQDPGQGLRLIYYSQIVNDFQKGDIAEGYSVSREKKESFPLTVTSAQKNPTAFYLCASSLWTGPDTQYFGPGTRLTVL.

The rearrangement joins TRBV2 to TRBJ1-6; tentatively, D is TRBD1 (6 bases). Per germline, CDR1 SNHLY and CDR2 FYNNEI. Trimming removed 6 bases from V and 7 bases from J, with 19 bases in between. The CDR3 extends over 16 amino acids. The CDR3 nucleotides read TGTGCCAGCAGCCTGGGGAGTGGGGGGCGGAATTCACCCCTCCACTTT. The encoded protein is CASSLGSGGRNSPLHF.

This clonotype occurred many times. The chain employs TRBV20-1 and TRBJ1-6; TRBD1 matches at 7 bases. CDR3 length: 14 residues. The V segment lost 1 base and the J segment 4 bases; nucleotides outside the gene matches: 1. Per the germline V gene, CDR1 is DFQATT and CDR2 is SNEGSKA (reference sequence). This CDR3 reads CSARVGQYNSPLHF. Here the CDR3 DNA reads TGCAGTGCTAGAGTGGGACAGTATAATTCACCCCTCCACTTT.

The chain couples TRBV7-3 to TRBJ1-1; 12 bases line up with TRBD1. Germline CDR1 SGHTA, CDR2 FQGTGA. V lost 4 bases to trimming and J lost 8 bases; unmatched junction nucleotides: 11. This CDR3 spans 16 amino acids. CDR3 nucleotides: TGTGCCAGCAGCTCATCCGGGACAGGGGGCCAAGGGGAAGCTTTCTTT. This sequence encodes CASSSSGTGGQGEAFF.

The V call is TRBV12-3 or TRBV12-4, the J call TRBJ1-6, with D possibly TRBD1 on 5 matching bases. Between the trimmed V and J ends, which lost 2 bases and 10 bases, there was a span of 12 bases. This CDR3 has 14 amino acids. CDR3 protein: CASSLTTGRSPLHF. The CDR3 DNA is TGTGCCAGCAGTTTAACCACGGGGCGGTCACCCCTCCACTTT.

This chain uses TRBV12-3 or TRBV12-4 with TRBJ1-6, with D unclear. The CDR3 runs 13 residues. V gave up 2 bases and J gave up 9 bases, with 8 bases separating them. CDR3 sequence: CASSLLSGSPLHF. Written as DNA, the CDR3 is TGTGCCAGCAGTTTATTAAGCGGTTCACCCCTCCACTTT.

This clonotype came up many times. V is TRBV29-1 and J is TRBJ2-3, with 10 bases identical to TRBD2. V dropped 5 bases and J dropped 8; count of bases not matched to a gene: 16. Germline-derived CDR1 and CDR2 are SQVTM and ANQGSEA. CDR3 length: 16 amino acids. The CDR3 DNA reads TGCAGCGTTCCTCCAGGGGGCCGGCTAGCGGGAGCTACGCAGTATTTT. Protein sequence: CSVPPGGRLAGATQYF.

The rearrangement links TRBV5-1 to TRBJ2-3; possibly TRBD2 for D (5 bases). The CDR3 loop spans 15 amino acids. Germline CDR1 SGHRS, CDR2 YFSETQ. V was pared by 0 bases and J by 2 bases, with 10 bases between. The CDR3 is CASSLVSEVTDTQYF. The CDR3 coding sequence is TGCGCCAGCAGCTTGGTGTCGGAGGTCACAGATACGCAGTATTTT. Full variable domain (rest looked up from reference TRBV5-1 and TRBJ2-3): KAGVTQTPRYLIKTRGQQVTLSCSPISGHRSVSWYQQTPGQGLQFLFEYFSETQRNKGNFPGRFSGRQFSNSRSEMNVSTLELGDSALYLCASSLVSEVTDTQYFGPGTRLTVL.

The table lists this clonotype with many counts. The CDR3 reads CASSATGEGQPQHF. The DNA of the CDR3 is TGTGCCAGCAGTGCTACAGGGGAAGGTCAGCCCCAGCATTTT. The chain is built from TRBV2 and TRBJ1-5; 7 nucleotides agree with TRBD1. The CDR3 runs to 14 residues. CDR1 is SNHLY and CDR2 is FYNNEI in the germline V gene. Unmatched junction bases numbered 6, after V lost 4 bases and J lost 6 bases.

This clonotype has ten or more counts. The V gene is TRBV29-1, the J gene TRBJ1-1, with D unresolved. This CDR3 spans 12 amino acids. Trimming took 6 bases from V and 0 from J, leaving 8 bases between them. Germline CDR1 reads SQVTM; CDR2 reads ANQGSEA. The CDR3 DNA follows: TGCAGCGTGAGGTTGATGAACACTGAAGCTTTCTTT. Its translation is CSVRLMNTEAFF.

The table lists this clonotype with a count of one. The chain carries TRBV5-1 and TRBJ2-1; either TRBD1 or TRBD2 may supply D (5 bases each). Germline V gene data show CDR1 as SGHRS and CDR2 as YFSETQ. The CDR3 is made up of 15 amino acids. The ends were cut back, 1 base at V and 5 bases at J, with 13 bases in the middle. This CDR3 is CASSLRGRVDNEQFF. For the CDR3, the DNA is TGCGCCAGCAGCTTGCGGGGCAGGGTAGACAATGAGCAGTTCTTC.

The chain joins TRBV20-1 to TRBJ2-2; D remains ambiguous. Germline CDR1 is DFQATT and CDR2 is SNEGSKA (reference sequence). V was pared by 0 bases and J by 4 bases, with 12 bases between. The CDR3 is made up of 15 amino acids. The chain's CDR3 is CSARDQLGSTGELFF. CDR3 DNA sequence: TGCAGTGCTAGAGATCAATTGGGGTCCACCGGGGAGCTGTTTTTT.

About this clonotype: A much larger clone is a single base away; this may be a read error. The V and J genes are TRBV5-5 and TRBJ1-5; D call uncertain. V dropped 0 bases and J dropped 6 bases, with 10 bases sitting between them. The germline V gene has CDR1 SGHKS and CDR2 YYEKEE (reference sequence). This CDR3 spans 14 amino acids. CDR3 nucleotides: TGTGCCAGCAGCTTGGGAGGCGATGCTCAGCCCCAGCATTTT. Its protein is CASSLGGDAQPQHF. The full variable domain, completed using reference TRBV5-5 and TRBJ1-5, is DAGVTQSPTHLIKTRGQQVTLRCSPISGHKSVSWYQQVLGQGPQFIFQYYEKEERGRGNFPDRFSARQFPNYSSELNVNALLLGDSALYLCASSLGGDAQPQHFGDGTRLSIL.

V gene TRBV29-1 combines with J gene TRBJ2-5, with a tentative D call TRBD2 (6 bases). The DNA end lines up better with TRBJ2-1; the J call may be wrong. CDR3 length equals 12 residues. Germline CDR1 and CDR2: SQVTM and ANQGSEA. The CDR3 is CSGVRGGAAQFF. CDR3 nucleotide sequence: TGCAGCGGGGTACGGGGCGGGGCAGCCCAGTTCTTC.

The chain joins TRBV12-5 to TRBJ2-2, with 7 positions matching TRBD2. CDR3 length: 14 amino acids. J gave up 7 bases and V 5 bases, and 7 bases lay outside the gene matches. Germline CDR1 is LGHNT and CDR2 is FRNRAP. This CDR3 is CASGEGLGGGELFF. CDR3 nucleotide sequence: TGTGCTAGTGGTGAAGGACTAGGTGGCGGGGAGCTGTTTTTT.

About this clonotype: One base away lies a much larger clone, so this may be a sequencing read error. This chain uses TRBV20-1 with TRBJ2-5, with D perhaps matching TRBD1 (6 bases). The length of the CDR3 is 12 residues. Germline V gene sequence: CDR1 DFQATT, CDR2 SNEGSKA (reference sequence). V lost 6 bases and J lost 1, with 9 bases in between. The CDR3 loop is CSAGASQETQYF. In nucleotides, the CDR3 is TGCAGTGCGGGGGCTAGCCAAGAGACCCAGTACTTC.